This TCR beta chain was retrieved from a study of human T cells and chemical hapten exposure. Study details: Throughout the approximately 24-week study, diphenylcyclopropenone was applied weekly to the patients' scalps.

This clonotype showed up many times. Its cognate antigen is unknown. Per the germline V gene, CDR1 is SQVTM and CDR2 is ANQGSEA. Trimming took off 5 bases at V and 2 bases at J, with 9 bases between the two ends. CDR3 length equals 12 residues. Time point denoted: patch test 2, 6 weeks after DPC sensitization. Treatment indicated: therapeutic diphenylcyclopropenone sensitization with weekly scalp DPC. Study-wide results and caveats: High-frequency TCRs, those above 1 in 1000, stayed the same after DPC sensitization.

Authors' analysis steps: Sample TCR counts, which ranged from about 23,224 to 690,600, had a median of approximately 96,000. MiXCR was run by TCRdb on the RACE reads, yielding one entry per CDR3 protein. For this entry, the V and J calls and clone size follow TCRdb and not the study's own pipeline. The data show about 81,000 distinct CDR3 sequences, with 9.5% to 13% seen just once and approximately 2.3% held by the top ten. This clonotype was sampled from a woman in her thirties with alopecia areata. Some clones in this sample may be carry-over from other donors' samples. V and J are TRBV29-1 and TRBJ1-2; no definite D call. The sample in question was whole blood, obtained in connection with sensitization to the hapten diphenylcyclopropenone (DPC). The CDR3 DNA reads TGCAGCGTTCCCCTGGGGAACTATGGCTACACCTTC. This encodes CSVPLGNYGYTF.